Detailed here is one T cell receptor beta chain. Some clones are missing from TCRdb's copy, which holds only in-frame ones; the method was immunoSEQ multiplex PCR. The data hold 70,000 to 80,000 clones, with roughly 93% observed a single time. These data belong to a study of T cell changes during pregnancy in multiple sclerosis. Germline CDR1 is SGHRS and CDR2 is YFSETQ. V shed 0 bases and J shed 0 bases, with 3 bases lying between them. The CDR3 consists of 14 residues. This chain links TRBV5-1 with TRBJ2-2; D gene ambiguous. The input for sequencing was peripheral blood, taken in the first trimester of pregnancy. The receptor was derived from a female donor with multiple sclerosis, enrolled in a pregnancy study. This CDR3 is CASSLGPNTGELFF. CDR3 DNA sequence: TGCGCCAGCAGCTTGGGGCCGAACACCGGGGAGCTGTTTTTT.